This T cell receptor (beta chain) is drawn from a study of blood T cells in healthy people across ages. Study-wide findings and caveats: Per million T cells, TCR beta diversity dropped roughly linearly as age increased. Long-lived and aged donors differed, with more naive CD4+ cells and higher diversity in the long-lived. Conclusively comparing naive with antigen-experienced cells was impossible with unsorted PBMCs.

At least 5 micrograms of total RNA were extracted per sample. It was with a sample-barcoded 5' primer and a J-beta primer mix that a second PCR of roughly 7 to 12 cycles was run. TCRdb itself ran the 5' RACE reads through MiXCR, one entry per CDR3 protein. The sample consists of around 750,000 distinct CDR3 sequences, roughly 50% of them appearing once. This clonotype came up once. Its specificity is unknown. The source material was blood. The receptor was derived from a man older than 75 in good health.

The chain's CDR3 is CASSTTGDLSYEQYF. As DNA, the CDR3 is TGTGCCAGCAGCACCACAGGGGACCTTTCCTACGAGCAGTACTTC. The rearrangement joins TRBV2 to TRBJ2-7; 7 positions agree with TRBD1. After removal of 6 bases from V and 1 base from J, the junction contained 9 bases not matched to a gene. The CDR3 totals 15 residues. CDR1 and CDR2 from the germline V gene are SNHLY and FYNNEI.